The clone carrying this TCR beta chain has more than one count but fewer than ten. Its matching antigen is unknown. The data were obtained in a study of T cells in Graves' hyperthyroidism and ophthalmopathy. Study conclusions and caveats: Peripheral blood also featured most of the thyroid clonotypes expanded above 0.001.

It was RNA transcripts that yielded the amplified TCR beta CDR3 regions. An initial round of RT-PCR targeting the TCR CDR3 relied on the HTBI primer set. Via MiXCR, TCRdb re-called the multiplex PCR reads, giving one row per CDR3 protein. The repertoire holds roughly 660,000 distinct CDR3 sequences, with about 18% as singletons. Clinical symptoms, serum thyroxine, TRAb, thyroid ultrasound and orbital computed tomography informed diagnoses. The PBMCs studied were ones that came from 10 ml fresh peripheral blood. Sequencing was carried out using blood. The TCR originated in a man in his fifties with Graves' hyperthyroidism.

The CDR3 DNA reads TGTGCCAGCAGTTCCCGGGGAGGTGGGCTCCTTCTTGAAGCTTTCTTT. This gives the protein CASSSRGGGLLLEAFF. The genes are TRBV6-5 and TRBJ1-1; no definite D call. The CDR3 consists of 16 residues. V lost 4 bases, J lost 7 bases, and 22 bases lay in between. The germline gives CDR1 MNHEY, CDR2 SVGAGI.